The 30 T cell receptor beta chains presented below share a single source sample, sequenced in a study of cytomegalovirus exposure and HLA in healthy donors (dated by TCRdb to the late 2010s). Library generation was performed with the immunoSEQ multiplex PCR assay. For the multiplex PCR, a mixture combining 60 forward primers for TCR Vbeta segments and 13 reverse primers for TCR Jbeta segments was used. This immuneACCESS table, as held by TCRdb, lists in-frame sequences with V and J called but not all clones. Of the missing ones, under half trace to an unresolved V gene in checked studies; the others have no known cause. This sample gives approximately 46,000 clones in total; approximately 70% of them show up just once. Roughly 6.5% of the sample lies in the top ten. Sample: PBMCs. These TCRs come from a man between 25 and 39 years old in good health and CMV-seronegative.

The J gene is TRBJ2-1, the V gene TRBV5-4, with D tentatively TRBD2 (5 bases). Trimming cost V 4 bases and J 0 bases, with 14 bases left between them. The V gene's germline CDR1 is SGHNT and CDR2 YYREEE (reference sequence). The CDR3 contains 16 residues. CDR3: CASSTRRKSSYNEQFF. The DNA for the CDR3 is TGTGCCAGCAGCACTAGGAGGAAGAGCTCCTACAATGAGCAGTTCTTC.

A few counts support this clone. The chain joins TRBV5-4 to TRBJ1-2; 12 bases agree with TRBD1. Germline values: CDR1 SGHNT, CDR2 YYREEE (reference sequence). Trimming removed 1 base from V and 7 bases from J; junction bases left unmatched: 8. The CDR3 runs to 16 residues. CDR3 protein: CASSLPWGQGARGYTF. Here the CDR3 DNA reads TGTGCCAGCAGCTTGCCGTGGGGACAGGGGGCGCGTGGCTACACCTTC.

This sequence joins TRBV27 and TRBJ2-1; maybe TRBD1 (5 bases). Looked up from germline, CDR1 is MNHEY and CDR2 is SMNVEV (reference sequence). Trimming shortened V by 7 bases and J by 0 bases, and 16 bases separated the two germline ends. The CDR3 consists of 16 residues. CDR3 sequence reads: CASIPTGQSSYNEQFF. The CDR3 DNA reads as TGTGCCAGCATCCCGACTGGACAAAGCTCCTACAATGAGCAGTTCTTC.

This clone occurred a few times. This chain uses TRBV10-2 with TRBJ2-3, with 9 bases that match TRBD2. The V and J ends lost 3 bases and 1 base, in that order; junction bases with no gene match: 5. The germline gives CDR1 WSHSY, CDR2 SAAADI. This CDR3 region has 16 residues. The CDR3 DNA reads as TGCGCCAGCAGTGATAGCGGGGGCTGGGGCACAGATACGCAGTATTTT. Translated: CASSDSGGWGTDTQYF.

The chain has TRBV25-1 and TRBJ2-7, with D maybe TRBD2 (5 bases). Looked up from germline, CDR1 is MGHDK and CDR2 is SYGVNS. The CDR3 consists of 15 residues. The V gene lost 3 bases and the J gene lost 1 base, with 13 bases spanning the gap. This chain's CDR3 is CASSDWAPGSYEQYF. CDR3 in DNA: TGTGCCAGCAGTGATTGGGCCCCGGGGTCCTACGAGCAGTACTTC.

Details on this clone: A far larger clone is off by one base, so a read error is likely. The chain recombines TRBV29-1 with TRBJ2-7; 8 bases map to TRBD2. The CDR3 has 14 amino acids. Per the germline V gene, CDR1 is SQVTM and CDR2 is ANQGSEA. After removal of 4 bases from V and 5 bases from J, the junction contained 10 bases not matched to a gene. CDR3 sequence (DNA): TGCAGCGTTGTGAACGGGACTAGAGGCGACGAGCAGTACTTC. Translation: CSVVNGTRGDEQYF.

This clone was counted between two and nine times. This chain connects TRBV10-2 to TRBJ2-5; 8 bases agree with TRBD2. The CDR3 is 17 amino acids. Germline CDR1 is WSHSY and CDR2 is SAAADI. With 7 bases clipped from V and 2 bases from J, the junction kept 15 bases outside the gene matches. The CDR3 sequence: CASKGPGGVGWQETQYF. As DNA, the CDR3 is TGCGCCAGCAAGGGGCCCGGGGGGGTAGGGTGGCAAGAGACCCAGTACTTC.

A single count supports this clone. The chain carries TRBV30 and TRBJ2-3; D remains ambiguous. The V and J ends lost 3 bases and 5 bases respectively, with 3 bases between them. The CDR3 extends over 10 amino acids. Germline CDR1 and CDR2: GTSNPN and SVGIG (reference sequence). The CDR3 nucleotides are TGTGCCTGGAGCTTAGATACGCAGTATTTT. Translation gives CAWSLDTQYF.

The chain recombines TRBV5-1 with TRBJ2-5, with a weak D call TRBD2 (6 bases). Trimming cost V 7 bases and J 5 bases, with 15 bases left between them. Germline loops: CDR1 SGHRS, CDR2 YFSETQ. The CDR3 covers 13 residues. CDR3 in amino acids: CASQQQEGETQYF. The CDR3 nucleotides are TGCGCCAGCCAACAGCAGGAGGGGGAGACCCAGTACTTC.

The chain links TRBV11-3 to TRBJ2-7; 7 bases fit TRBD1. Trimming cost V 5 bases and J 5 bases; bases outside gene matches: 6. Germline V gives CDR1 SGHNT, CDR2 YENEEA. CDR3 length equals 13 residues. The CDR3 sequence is CASSLQGMDEQYF. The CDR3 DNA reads TGTGCCAGCAGCCTACAGGGGATGGACGAGCAGTACTTC.

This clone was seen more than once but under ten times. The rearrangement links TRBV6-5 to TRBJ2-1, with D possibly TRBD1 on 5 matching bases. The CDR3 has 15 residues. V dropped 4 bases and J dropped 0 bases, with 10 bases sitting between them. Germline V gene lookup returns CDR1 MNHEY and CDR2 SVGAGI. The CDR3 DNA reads TGTGCCAGCAGTTCAGGGTCTGCCTCCTACAATGAGCAGTTCTTC. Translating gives CASSSGSASYNEQFF.

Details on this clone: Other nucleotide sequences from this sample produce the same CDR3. This chain's CDR3 is CATGFRNTEAFF. The CDR3 nucleotides read TGCGCCACAGGGTTCAGGAACACTGAAGCTTTCTTT. This rearrangement joins TRBV10-2 to TRBJ1-1; a possible D gene is TRBD1 (5 bases). The germline CDR1 and CDR2 sequences are WSHSY and SAAADI. The CDR3 has 12 amino acids. The V gene lost 10 bases and the J gene lost 1 base, with 10 bases spanning the gap.

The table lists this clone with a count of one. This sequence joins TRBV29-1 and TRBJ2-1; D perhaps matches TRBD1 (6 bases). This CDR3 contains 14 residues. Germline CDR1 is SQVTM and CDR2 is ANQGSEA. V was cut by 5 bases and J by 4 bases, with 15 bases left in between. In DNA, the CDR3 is TGCAGCGTTCATAGGGGGAGTGGGTACAATGAGCAGTTCTTC. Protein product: CSVHRGSGYNEQFF.

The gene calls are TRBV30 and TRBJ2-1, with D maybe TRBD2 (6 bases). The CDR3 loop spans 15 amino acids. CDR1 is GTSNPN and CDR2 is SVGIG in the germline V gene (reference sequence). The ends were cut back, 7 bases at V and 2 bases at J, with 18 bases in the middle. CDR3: CASQLGEETYNEQFF. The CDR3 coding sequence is TGTGCCTCCCAACTTGGGGAGGAGACCTACAATGAGCAGTTCTTC.

The CDR3 DNA is TGTGCCAGCAGCGGCCTCGGGTTGGGAGGCGATGAGCAGTTCTTC. Translation gives CASSGLGLGGDEQFF. J is TRBJ2-1 and V is TRBV9, with D perhaps TRBD2 (6 bases). The CDR3 runs to 15 residues. CDR1 SGDLS and CDR2 YYNGEE come from the germline V gene. Trimming took 3 bases from V and 8 from J, leaving 18 bases between them.

DNA for the CDR3: TGTGCCAGCAGCTTATGGGAGGGTGAAAAACTGTTTTTT. Protein: CASSLWEGEKLFF. The V and J genes are TRBV11-2 and TRBJ1-4; D is unclear. This CDR3 has 13 amino acids. Germline V gene lookup returns CDR1 SGHAT and CDR2 FQNNGV. Trimming removed 2 bases from V and 7 bases from J, with 8 bases in between.

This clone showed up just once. CDR3 sequence reads: CASSIEGATDTQYF. In nucleotides, the CDR3 is TGTGCCAGTAGTATCGAGGGGGCCACAGATACGCAGTATTTT. This chain uses TRBV19 with TRBJ2-3; 7 bases align to TRBD1. Germline CDR1 reads LNHDA; CDR2 reads SQIVND (reference sequence). The CDR3 sequence is 14 residues long. J was trimmed by 2 bases and V by 3 bases; bases with no gene match: 2.

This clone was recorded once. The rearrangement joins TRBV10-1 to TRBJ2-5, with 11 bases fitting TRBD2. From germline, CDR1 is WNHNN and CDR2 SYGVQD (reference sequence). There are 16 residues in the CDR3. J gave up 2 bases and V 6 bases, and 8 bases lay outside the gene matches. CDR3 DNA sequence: TGCGCCAGCAGAAATAGCGGGAGGGCCCCGCAAGAGACCCAGTACTTC. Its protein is CASRNSGRAPQETQYF.

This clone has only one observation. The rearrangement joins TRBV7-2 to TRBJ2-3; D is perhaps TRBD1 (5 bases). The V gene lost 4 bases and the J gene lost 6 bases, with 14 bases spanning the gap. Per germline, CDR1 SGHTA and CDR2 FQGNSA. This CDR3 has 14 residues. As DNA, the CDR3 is TGTGCCAGCAGCTCTGCAGGGCAGTCCGATACGCAGTATTTT. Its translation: CASSSAGQSDTQYF.

The chain's CDR3 is CASSDWAGRTGELFF. CDR3 sequence (DNA): TGTGCCAGCAGTGACTGGGCGGGACGCACCGGGGAGCTGTTTTTT. J is TRBJ2-2 and V is TRBV6-4; possibly TRBD2 for D (6 bases). Trimming took off 1 base at V and 4 bases at J, with 10 bases between the two ends. The germline CDR1 and CDR2 sequences are MRHNA and SNTAGT. The CDR3 extends over 15 amino acids.

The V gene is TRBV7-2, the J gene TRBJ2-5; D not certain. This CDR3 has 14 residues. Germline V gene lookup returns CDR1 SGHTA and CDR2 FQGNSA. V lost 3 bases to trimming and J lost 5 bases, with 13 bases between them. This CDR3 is CASSFQSPGETQYF. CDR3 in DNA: TGTGCCAGCAGCTTCCAGAGCCCCGGGGAGACCCAGTACTTC.

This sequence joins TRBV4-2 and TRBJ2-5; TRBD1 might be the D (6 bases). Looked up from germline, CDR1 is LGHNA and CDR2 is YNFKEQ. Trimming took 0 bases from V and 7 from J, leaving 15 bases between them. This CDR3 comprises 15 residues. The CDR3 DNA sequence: TGTGCCAGCAGCCAAGATCCCTCAGGGGTTGGGACCCAGTACTTC. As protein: CASSQDPSGVGTQYF.

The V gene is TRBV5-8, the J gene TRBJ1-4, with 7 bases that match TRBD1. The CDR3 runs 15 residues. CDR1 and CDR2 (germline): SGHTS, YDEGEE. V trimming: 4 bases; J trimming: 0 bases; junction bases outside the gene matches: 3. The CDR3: CASSAGTATNEKLFF. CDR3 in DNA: TGTGCCAGCAGCGCCGGGACAGCAACTAATGAAAAACTGTTTTTT. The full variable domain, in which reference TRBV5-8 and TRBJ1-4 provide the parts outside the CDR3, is EAGVTQSPTHLIKTRGQQATLRCSPISGHTSVYWYQQALGLGLQFLLWYDEGEERNRGNFPPRFSGRQFPNYSSELNVNALELEDSALYLCASSAGTATNEKLFFGSGTQLSVL.

CDR3 nucleotide sequence: TGCGCCAGCAGTGAACCGGGACACCCTTACGAGCAGTACTTC. It translates to CASSEPGHPYEQYF. V and J are TRBV10-1 and TRBJ2-7; possibly TRBD1 for D (6 bases). Germline V gene data show CDR1 as WNHNN and CDR2 as SYGVQD (reference sequence). With 3 bases removed from V and 4 bases from J, the gap between germline ends came to 13 bases. CDR3 length: 14 residues.

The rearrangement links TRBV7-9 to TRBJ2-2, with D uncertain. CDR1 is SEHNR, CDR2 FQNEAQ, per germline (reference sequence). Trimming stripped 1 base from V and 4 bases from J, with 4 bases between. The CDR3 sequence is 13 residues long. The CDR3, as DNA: TGTGCCAGCAGCTTAGACACCACCGGGGAGCTGTTTTTT. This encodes CASSLDTTGELFF.

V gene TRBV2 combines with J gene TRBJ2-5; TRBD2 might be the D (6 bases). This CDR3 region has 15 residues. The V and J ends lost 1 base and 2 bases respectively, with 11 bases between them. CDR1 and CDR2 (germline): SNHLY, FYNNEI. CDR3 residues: CASSEVTSWQETQYF. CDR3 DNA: TGTGCCAGCAGTGAAGTGACTAGTTGGCAAGAGACCCAGTACTTC.

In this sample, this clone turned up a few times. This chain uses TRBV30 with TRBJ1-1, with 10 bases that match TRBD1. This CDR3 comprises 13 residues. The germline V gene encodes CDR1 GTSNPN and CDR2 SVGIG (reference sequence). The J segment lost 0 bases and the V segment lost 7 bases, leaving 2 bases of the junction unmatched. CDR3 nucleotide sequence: TGTGCCTCGGACAGGGGGTTGAACACTGAAGCTTTCTTT. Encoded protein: CASDRGLNTEAFF.

The DNA of the CDR3 is TGCGCCAGCAGCCAAGGGACAGGGGCAGCGGATACGCAGTATTTT. Translated, it gives CASSQGTGAADTQYF. The J gene is TRBJ2-3, the V gene TRBV4-1; 9 bases fit TRBD1. Germline lookup yields CDR1 MGHRA and CDR2 YSYEKL. This CDR3 comprises 15 residues. V shed 1 base, J shed 6 bases, and the junction held 5 bases outside the gene matches.

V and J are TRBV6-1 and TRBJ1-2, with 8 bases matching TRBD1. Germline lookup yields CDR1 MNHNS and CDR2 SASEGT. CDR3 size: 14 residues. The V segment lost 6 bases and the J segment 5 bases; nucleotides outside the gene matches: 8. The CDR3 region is CASSYDRTGYGYTF. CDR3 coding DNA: TGTGCCAGCAGCTATGACCGGACAGGGTATGGCTACACCTTC.

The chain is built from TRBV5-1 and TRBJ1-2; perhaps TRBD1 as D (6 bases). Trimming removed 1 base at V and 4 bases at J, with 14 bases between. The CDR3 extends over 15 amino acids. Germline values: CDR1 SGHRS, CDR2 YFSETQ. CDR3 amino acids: CASSLPGALSYGYTF. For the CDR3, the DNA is TGCGCCAGCAGCTTGCCAGGGGCGTTGAGCTATGGCTACACCTTC. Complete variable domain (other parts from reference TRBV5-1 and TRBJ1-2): KAGVTQTPRYLIKTRGQQVTLSCSPISGHRSVSWYQQTPGQGLQFLFEYFSETQRNKGNFPGRFSGRQFSNSRSEMNVSTLELGDSALYLCASSLPGALSYGYTFGSGTRLTVV.